The rows below give T cell receptor beta chains drawn from one sample of a study of CD8 T cells in ankylosing spondylitis. One entry per CDR3 protein results from TCRdb running MiXCR on the 5' RACE reads. The data show some 340,000 distinct CDR3 sequences, roughly 14% seen once. Sequences were obtained from blood, either unsorted or a sorted T cell fraction (not recorded which). The receptors stem from a male donor with ankylosing spondylitis or in good health (not recorded which). CDR3s include the opening cysteine and the closing phenylalanine or tryptophan. Each record gives: J gene, clone size, V gene, D gene, CDR3 protein, CDR3 DNA. The D gene is left open where the match is weak. Only part of the rows carry a size: once, few, many, or a class if the clone is expanded.

>TRBJ2-7|.|TRBV10-3|.
CAISTPGLFSEYF
TGTGCCATCAGTACCCCGGGGCTATTCTCGGAGTACTTC
>TRBJ1-1|many|TRBV9|.
CASSFGPNTEAFF
TGTGCCAGCAGCTTCGGGCCGAACACTGAAGCTTTCTTT
>TRBJ2-3|.|TRBV12-3/TRBV12-4|.
CASRAQATYTDTQYF
TGTGCCAGCAGGGCACAGGCAACCTACACAGATACGCAGTATTTT
>TRBJ2-7|.|TRBV5-1|.
CASSVYGASSYEQYF
TGCGCCAGCAGCGTCTACGGGGCTAGCTCCTACGAGCAGTACTTC
>TRBJ2-5|many|TRBV7-9|TRBD2
CASSLVGLAGQETQYF
TGTGCCAGCAGCTTAGTAGGACTAGCGGGACAAGAGACCCAGTACTTC
>TRBJ2-1|.|TRBV20-1|TRBD2
CSVQRGIYNEQFF
TGCAGTGTGCAGCGGGGGATCTACAATGAGCAGTTCTTC
>TRBJ1-4|many|TRBV25-1|TRBD1
CASSERTGVLTTNEKLFF
TGTGCCAGCAGTGAGCGTACAGGGGTGTTGACTACTAATGAAAAACTGTTTTTT
>TRBJ2-5|.|TRBV7-8|TRBD2
CASSKRGRVQETQYF
TGTGCCAGCAGTAAGCGGGGGAGGGTCCAAGAGACCCAGTACTTC
>TRBJ2-6|.|TRBV19|.
CASTHTGSGANVLTF
TGTGCCAGTACCCATACGGGTTCTGGGGCCAACGTCCTGACTTTC
>TRBJ2-3|.|TRBV20-1|.
CSAGPTLRTDTQYF
TGCAGTGCGGGCCCTACCCTCCGGACAGATACGCAGTATTTT
>TRBJ2-2|.|TRBV20-1|.
CSLQRGFSNTGELFF
TGCAGTCTTCAGAGGGGCTTCTCGAACACCGGGGAGCTGTTTTTT
>TRBJ2-2|.|TRBV30|.
CAWRTPGPNTGELFF
TGTGCCTGGCGTACACCGGGACCAAACACCGGGGAGCTGTTTTTT
>TRBJ2-5|.|TRBV11-2|TRBD2
CASSLDLAGSLKETQYF
TGTGCCAGCAGCTTAGATCTAGCGGGATCCCTCAAGGAGACCCAGTACTTC
>TRBJ2-1|many|TRBV5-1|.
CASSLDLVGEQFF
TGCGCCAGCAGCTTGGACCTTGTCGGTGAGCAGTTCTTC
>TRBJ2-5|once|TRBV2|TRBD1
CASGPDRVGETQYF
TGTGCCAGCGGGCCGGACAGGGTAGGAGAGACCCAGTACTTC
>TRBJ2-5|.|TRBV12-3/TRBV12-4|.
CASSPGATRETQYF
TGTGCCAGCAGCCCCGGGGCCACGCGAGAGACCCAGTACTTC
>TRBJ1-1|.|TRBV18|.
CASSPGINTEAFF
TGTGCCAGCTCACCCGGGATAAACACTGAAGCTTTCTTT
>TRBJ2-7|.|TRBV20-1|.
CSATSSGRTYEQYF
TGCAGTGCTACCAGCTCGGGACGAACCTACGAGCAGTACTTC